The rows below give T cell receptor beta chains drawn from one sample of a study of shared clonotypes between healthy human individuals. The protocol was immunoSEQ multiplex PCR, while the TCRdb copy is restricted to in-frame clones and leaves out a portion. This table holds around 700,000 clones, 72% found once. What was sequenced was memory CD4+ T cells sorted from blood. These receptors all stem from a woman aged 25 to 39 in good health. The CDR3 runs from the conserved cysteine through the conserved F or W. Fields, in order: J gene, V gene, clone size, D gene, CDR3 protein, CDR3 DNA. D genes are given only for firm matches. Rows may omit the clone size; those that give it use once, few, many or a size class.

TRBJ2-1 | TRBV13 | - | - | CASHRAGSSYNEQFF | TGTGCCAGCCATAGGGCAGGGAGCTCCTACAATGAGCAGTTCTTC
TRBJ1-5 | TRBV7-9 | - | - | CASSLGLGMDQPQHF | TGTGCCAGCAGCTTGGGACTTGGGATGGATCAGCCCCAGCATTTT
TRBJ1-1 | TRBV5-1 | - | - | CASSGLAEAFF | TGCGCCAGCAGCGGGTTGGCTGAAGCTTTCTTT
TRBJ1-2 | TRBV5-1 | - | TRBD1 | CASSPGGSAEGAHGYTF | TGCGCCAGCAGCCCTGGGGGGTCGGCCGAGGGGGCGCATGGCTACACCTTC
TRBJ2-5 | TRBV5-1 | - | TRBD2 | CASAKTDSSGSKETQYF | TGCGCCAGCGCTAAAACAGATTCTAGCGGGAGTAAAGAGACCCAGTACTTC
TRBJ1-3 | TRBV10-3 | - | - | CAISKSGNTIYF | TGTGCCATCAGCAAATCTGGAAACACCATATATTTT
TRBJ2-7 | TRBV19 | - | - | CASSIARGIYEQYF | TGTGCCAGTAGTATAGCCAGGGGAATCTACGAGCAGTACTTC
TRBJ2-5 | TRBV7-3 | - | - | CASSFAGAETQYF | TGTGCCAGCAGCTTCGCAGGGGCAGAGACCCAGTACTTC
TRBJ2-1 | TRBV11-2 | - | TRBD1 | CASSLDTGTGGYNEQFF | TGTGCCAGCAGCTTAGATACCGGGACAGGGGGCTACAATGAGCAGTTCTTC
TRBJ2-5 | TRBV5-1 | - | - | CASSLMADQETQYF | TGCGCCAGCAGCTTGATGGCGGACCAAGAGACCCAGTACTTC
TRBJ1-1 | TRBV19 | many | TRBD1 | CASSLTGENTEAFF | TGTGCCAGTAGTCTGACAGGGGAGAACACTGAAGCTTTCTTT
TRBJ2-2 | TRBV28 | once | - | CASSLGPSLAGELFF | TGTGCCAGCAGTTTAGGACCATCCCTCGCCGGGGAGCTGTTTTTT
TRBJ2-7 | TRBV10-2 | once | - | CASSEPARGGFKQYF | TGCGCCAGCAGTGAGCCGGCCAGGGGAGGTTTTAAGCAGTACTTC
TRBJ2-7 | TRBV27 | once | TRBD1 | CASRSPRTGTYEQYF | TGTGCCAGCAGATCCCCTAGGACAGGGACCTACGAGCAGTACTTC
TRBJ2-5 | TRBV5-1 | - | - | CASSSQGQPTQETQYF | TGCGCCAGCAGCTCACAAGGACAGCCTACTCAAGAGACCCAGTACTTC
TRBJ1-4 | TRBV5-1 | few | TRBD1 | CASSLRGQGGEKLFF | TGCGCCAGCAGCTTGAGAGGACAGGGGGGTGAAAAACTGTTTTTT
TRBJ1-4 | TRBV19 | - | TRBD1 | CASSLRQGSTNEKLFF | TGTGCCAGTAGTTTGCGACAGGGCTCAACTAATGAAAAACTGTTTTTT
TRBJ2-7 | TRBV9 | - | - | CASSFLLARLTYEQYF | TGTGCCAGCAGTTTTCTCCTAGCGCGGCTAACCTACGAGCAGTACTTC
TRBJ2-7 | TRBV27 | - | TRBD1 | CASSRQGAGEQYF | TGTGCCAGCAGTCGACAGGGGGCGGGCGAGCAGTACTTC
TRBJ2-7 | TRBV7-8 | - | - | CASSLVQRGHEQYF | TGTGCCAGCAGCTTAGTTCAGCGAGGTCACGAGCAGTACTTC
TRBJ2-1 | TRBV19 | - | TRBD2 | CASSIGSGLAGSHEQFF | TGTGCCAGTAGTATAGGTTCGGGACTAGCGGGTTCCCATGAGCAGTTCTTC
TRBJ1-2 | TRBV28 | once | - | CASYGLGNGYTF | TGTGCCAGCTATGGATTGGGTAATGGCTACACCTTC
TRBJ2-7 | TRBV6-1 | - | TRBD1 | CASRAGQGPTEQYF | TGTGCCAGCAGAGCAGGACAGGGACCAACCGAGCAGTACTTC
TRBJ2-5 | TRBV18 | - | TRBD1 | CASSRGTGGLETQYF | TGTGCCAGCTCACGTGGGACAGGGGGCCTGGAGACCCAGTACTTC
TRBJ1-5 | TRBV7-9 | - | - | CASSPAVSNQPQHF | TGTGCCAGCAGCCCGGCGGTTAGCAATCAGCCCCAGCATTTT
TRBJ2-1 | TRBV30 | - | - | CAWSVPGFGEQFF | TGTGCCTGGAGTGTACCCGGGTTTGGTGAGCAGTTCTTC
TRBJ2-7 | TRBV19 | - | TRBD2 | CASSRVGTSGYEQYF | TGTGCCAGTAGTAGAGTTGGTACTAGCGGATACGAGCAGTACTTC
TRBJ2-1 | TRBV9 | - | TRBD2 | CASSVELAGAYEQFF | TGTGCCAGCAGCGTAGAACTAGCGGGAGCCTATGAGCAGTTCTTC
TRBJ2-5 | TRBV15 | - | - | CATSRDRPGTSPQETQYF | TGTGCCACCAGCAGAGATCGGCCGGGAACTTCTCCTCAAGAGACCCAGTACTTC
TRBJ2-3 | TRBV30 | - | TRBD2 | CAWSSGTSVNTQYF | TGTGCCTGGAGTAGCGGGACTAGCGTAAATACGCAGTATTTT
TRBJ2-1 | TRBV28 | - | - | CASRSTRSGMYYNEQFF | TGTGCCAGCAGATCGACTCGCTCTGGGATGTACTACAATGAGCAGTTCTTC
TRBJ2-5 | TRBV6-1 | - | - | CASSDVETQYF | TGTGCCAGCAGTGACGTAGAGACCCAGTACTTC